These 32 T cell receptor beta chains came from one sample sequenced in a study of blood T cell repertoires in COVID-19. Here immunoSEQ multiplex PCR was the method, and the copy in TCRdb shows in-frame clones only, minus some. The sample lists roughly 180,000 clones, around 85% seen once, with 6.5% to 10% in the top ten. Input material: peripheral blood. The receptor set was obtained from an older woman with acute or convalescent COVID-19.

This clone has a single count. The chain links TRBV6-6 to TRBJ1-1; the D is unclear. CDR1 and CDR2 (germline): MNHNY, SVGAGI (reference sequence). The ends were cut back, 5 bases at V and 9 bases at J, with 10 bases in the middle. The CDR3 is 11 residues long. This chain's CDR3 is CASSLVEKAFF. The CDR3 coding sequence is TGTGCCAGCAGTCTAGTGGAGAAAGCTTTCTTT.

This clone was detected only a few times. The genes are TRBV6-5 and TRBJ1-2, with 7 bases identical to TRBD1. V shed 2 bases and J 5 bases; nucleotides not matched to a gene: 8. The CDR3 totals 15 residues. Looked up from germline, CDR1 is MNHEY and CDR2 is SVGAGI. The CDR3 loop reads CASSYRGQNSYGYTF. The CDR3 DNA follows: TGTGCCAGCAGTTACCGGGGACAGAACTCTTATGGCTACACCTTC.

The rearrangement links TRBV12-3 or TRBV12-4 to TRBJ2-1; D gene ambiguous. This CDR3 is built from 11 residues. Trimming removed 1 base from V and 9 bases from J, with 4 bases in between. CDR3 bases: TGTGCCAGCAGTTTAGGTCGTGAGCAGTTCTTC. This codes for CASSLGREQFF.

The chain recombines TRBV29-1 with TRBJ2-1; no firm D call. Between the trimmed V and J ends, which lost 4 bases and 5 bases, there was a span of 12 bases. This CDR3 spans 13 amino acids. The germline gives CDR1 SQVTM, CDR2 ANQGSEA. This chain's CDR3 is CSVGSDNHNEQFF. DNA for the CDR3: TGCAGCGTTGGGAGTGATAACCACAATGAGCAGTTCTTC.

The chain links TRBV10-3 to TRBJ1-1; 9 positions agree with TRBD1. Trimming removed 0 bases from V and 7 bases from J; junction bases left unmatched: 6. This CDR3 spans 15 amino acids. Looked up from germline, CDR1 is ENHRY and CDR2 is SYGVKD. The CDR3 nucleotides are TGTGCCATCAGTGAGTCATCTGGGACAGGGTTTGAAGCTTTCTTT. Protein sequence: CAISESSGTGFEAFF.

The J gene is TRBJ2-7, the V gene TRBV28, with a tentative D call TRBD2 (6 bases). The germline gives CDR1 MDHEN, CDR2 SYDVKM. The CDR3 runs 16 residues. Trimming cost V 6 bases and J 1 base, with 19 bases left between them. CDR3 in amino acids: CASRSPVAGRSYEQYF. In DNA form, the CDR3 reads TGTGCCAGCAGATCCCCGGTGGCAGGGAGGTCCTACGAGCAGTACTTC.

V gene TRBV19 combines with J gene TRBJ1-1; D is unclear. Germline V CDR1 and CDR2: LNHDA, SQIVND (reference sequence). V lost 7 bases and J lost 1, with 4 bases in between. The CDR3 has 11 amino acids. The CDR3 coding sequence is TGTGCCAGTAACAGGAACACTGAAGCTTTCTTT. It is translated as CASNRNTEAFF.

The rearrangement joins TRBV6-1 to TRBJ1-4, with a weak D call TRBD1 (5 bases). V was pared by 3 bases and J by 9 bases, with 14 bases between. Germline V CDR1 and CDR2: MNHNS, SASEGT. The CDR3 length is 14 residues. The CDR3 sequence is CASSDRAMEKKLFF. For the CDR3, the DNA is TGTGCCAGCAGTGACAGGGCTATGGAAAAAAAACTGTTTTTT.

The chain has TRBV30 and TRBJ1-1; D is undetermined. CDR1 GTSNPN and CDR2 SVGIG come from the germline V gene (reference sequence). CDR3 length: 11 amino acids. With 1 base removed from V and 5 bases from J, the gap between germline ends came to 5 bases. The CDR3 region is CAWSDRTEAFF. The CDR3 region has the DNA TGTGCCTGGAGTGATAGAACTGAAGCTTTCTTT. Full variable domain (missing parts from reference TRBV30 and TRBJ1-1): SQTIHQWPATLVQPVGSPLSLECTVEGTSNPNLYWYRQAAGRGLQLLFYSVGIGQISSEVPQNLSASRPQDRQFILSSKKLLLSDSGFYLCAWSDRTEAFFGQGTRLTVV.

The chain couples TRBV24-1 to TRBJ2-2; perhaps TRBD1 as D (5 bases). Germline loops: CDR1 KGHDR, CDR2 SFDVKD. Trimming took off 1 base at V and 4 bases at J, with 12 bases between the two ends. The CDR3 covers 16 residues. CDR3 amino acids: CATSDFRQGSTGELFF. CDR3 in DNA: TGTGCCACCAGTGATTTTCGGCAGGGAAGCACCGGGGAGCTGTTTTTT.

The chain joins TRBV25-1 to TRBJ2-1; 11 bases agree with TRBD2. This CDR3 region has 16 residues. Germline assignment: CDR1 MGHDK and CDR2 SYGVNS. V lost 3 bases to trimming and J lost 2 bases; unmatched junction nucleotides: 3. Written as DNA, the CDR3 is TGTGCCAGCAGTGAGTCGACTAGCGGGGCCTACAATGAGCAGTTCTTC. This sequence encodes CASSESTSGAYNEQFF.

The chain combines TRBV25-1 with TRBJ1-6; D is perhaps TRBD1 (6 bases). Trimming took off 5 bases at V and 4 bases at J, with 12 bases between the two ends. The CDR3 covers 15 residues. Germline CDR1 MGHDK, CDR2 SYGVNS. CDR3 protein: CASSQDGQYNSPLHF. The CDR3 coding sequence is TGTGCCAGCAGTCAGGACGGACAGTATAATTCACCCCTCCACTTT.

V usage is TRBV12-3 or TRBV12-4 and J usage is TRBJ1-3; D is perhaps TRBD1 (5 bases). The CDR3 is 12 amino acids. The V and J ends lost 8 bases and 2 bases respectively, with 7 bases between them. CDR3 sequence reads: CASDSPGNTIYF. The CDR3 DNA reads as TGTGCCAGCGACAGTCCTGGAAACACCATATATTTT.

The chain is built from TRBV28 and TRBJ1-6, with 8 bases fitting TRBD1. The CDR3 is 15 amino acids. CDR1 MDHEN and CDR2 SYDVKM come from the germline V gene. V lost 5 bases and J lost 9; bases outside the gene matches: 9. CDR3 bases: TGTGCCAGCAGTGCCTGGACAGGGAACCCTTCACCCCTCCACTTT. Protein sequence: CASSAWTGNPSPLHF.

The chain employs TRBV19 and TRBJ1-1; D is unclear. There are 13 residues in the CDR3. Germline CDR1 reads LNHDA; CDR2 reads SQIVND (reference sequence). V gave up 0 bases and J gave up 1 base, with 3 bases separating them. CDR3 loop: CASSIDRNTEAFF. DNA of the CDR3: TGTGCCAGTAGTATAGATCGGAACACTGAAGCTTTCTTT.

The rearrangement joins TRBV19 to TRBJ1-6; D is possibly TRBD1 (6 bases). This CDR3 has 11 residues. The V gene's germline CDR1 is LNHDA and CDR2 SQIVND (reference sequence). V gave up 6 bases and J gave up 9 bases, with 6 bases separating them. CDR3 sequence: CASRDSSPLHF. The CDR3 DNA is TGTGCCAGTAGGGACAGTTCACCCCTCCACTTT. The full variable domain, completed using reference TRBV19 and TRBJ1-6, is DGGITQSPKYLFRKEGQNVTLSCEQNLNHDAMYWYRQDPGQGLRLIYYSQIVNDFQKGDIAEGYSVSREKKESFPLTVTSAQKNPTAFYLCASRDSSPLHFGNGTRLTVT.

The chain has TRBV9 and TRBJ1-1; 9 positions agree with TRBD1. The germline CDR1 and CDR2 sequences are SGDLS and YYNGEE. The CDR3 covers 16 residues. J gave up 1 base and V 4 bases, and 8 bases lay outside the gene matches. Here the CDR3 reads CASSLTGQGTNTEAFF. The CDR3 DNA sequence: TGTGCCAGCAGCCTTACTGGACAGGGGACGAACACTGAAGCTTTCTTT. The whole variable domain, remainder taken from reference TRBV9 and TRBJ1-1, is DSGVTQTPKHLITATGQRVTLRCSPRSGDLSVYWYQQSLDQGLQFLIQYYNGEERAKGNILERFSAQQFPDLHSELNLSSLELGDSALYFCASSLTGQGTNTEAFFGQGTRLTVV.

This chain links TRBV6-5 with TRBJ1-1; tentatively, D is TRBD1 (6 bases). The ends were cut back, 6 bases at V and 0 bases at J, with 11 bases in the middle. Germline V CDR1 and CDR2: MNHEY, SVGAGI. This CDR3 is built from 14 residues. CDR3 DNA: TGTGCCAGCAGCCGGACAGACATGAACACTGAAGCTTTCTTT. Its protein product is CASSRTDMNTEAFF.

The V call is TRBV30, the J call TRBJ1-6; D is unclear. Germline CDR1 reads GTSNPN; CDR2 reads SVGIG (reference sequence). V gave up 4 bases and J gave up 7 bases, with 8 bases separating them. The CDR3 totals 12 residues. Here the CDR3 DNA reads TGTGCCTGGAACCAGGCAAATTCACCCCTCCACTTT. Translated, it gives CAWNQANSPLHF.

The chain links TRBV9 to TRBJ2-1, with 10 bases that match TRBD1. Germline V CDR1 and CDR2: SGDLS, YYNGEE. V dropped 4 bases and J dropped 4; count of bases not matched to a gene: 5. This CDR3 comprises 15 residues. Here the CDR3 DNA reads TGTGCCAGCAGCCTAGGACAGGGGGTATACAATGAGCAGTTCTTC. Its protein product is CASSLGQGVYNEQFF.

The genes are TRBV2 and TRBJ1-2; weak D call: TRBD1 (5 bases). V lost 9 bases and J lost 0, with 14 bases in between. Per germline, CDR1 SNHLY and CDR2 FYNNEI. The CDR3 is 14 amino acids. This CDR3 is CASAGHPSNYGYTF. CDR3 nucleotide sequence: TGTGCCAGTGCTGGACACCCCTCTAACTATGGCTACACCTTC.

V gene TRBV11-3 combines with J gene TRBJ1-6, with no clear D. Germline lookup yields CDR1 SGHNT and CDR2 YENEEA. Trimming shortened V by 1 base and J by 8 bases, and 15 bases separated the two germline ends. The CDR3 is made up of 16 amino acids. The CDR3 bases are TGTGCCAGCAGCTTAGGCGAACAGAGAGCCTATTCACCCCTCCACTTT. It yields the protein CASSLGEQRAYSPLHF.

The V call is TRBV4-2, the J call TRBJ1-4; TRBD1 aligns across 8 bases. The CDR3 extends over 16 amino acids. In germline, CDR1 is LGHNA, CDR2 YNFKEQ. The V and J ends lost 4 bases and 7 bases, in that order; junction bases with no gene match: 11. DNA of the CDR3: TGTGCCAGCAGCCTCCATTCGACAGGGGTACCTGAAAAACTGTTTTTT. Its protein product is CASSLHSTGVPEKLFF.

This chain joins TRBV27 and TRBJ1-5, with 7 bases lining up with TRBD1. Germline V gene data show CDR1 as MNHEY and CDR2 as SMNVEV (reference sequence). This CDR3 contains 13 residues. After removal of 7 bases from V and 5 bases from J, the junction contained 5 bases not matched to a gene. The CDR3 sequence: CASTTGVDQPQHF. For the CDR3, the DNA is TGTGCCAGCACCACAGGGGTTGATCAGCCCCAGCATTTT.

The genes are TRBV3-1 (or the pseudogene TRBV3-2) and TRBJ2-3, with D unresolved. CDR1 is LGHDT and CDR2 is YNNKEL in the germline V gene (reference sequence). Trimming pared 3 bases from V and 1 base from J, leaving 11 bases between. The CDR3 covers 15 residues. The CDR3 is CASSQTGSGTDTQYF. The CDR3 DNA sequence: TGTGCCAGCAGCCAGACCGGGTCTGGCACAGATACGCAGTATTTT.

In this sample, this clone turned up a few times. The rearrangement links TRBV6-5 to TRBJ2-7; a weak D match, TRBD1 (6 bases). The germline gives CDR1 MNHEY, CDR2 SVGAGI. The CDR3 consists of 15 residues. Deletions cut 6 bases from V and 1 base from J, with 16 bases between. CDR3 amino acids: CASRRSGVGSYEQYV. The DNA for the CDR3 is TGTGCCAGCAGACGATCAGGGGTAGGTTCCTACGAGCAGTACGTC.

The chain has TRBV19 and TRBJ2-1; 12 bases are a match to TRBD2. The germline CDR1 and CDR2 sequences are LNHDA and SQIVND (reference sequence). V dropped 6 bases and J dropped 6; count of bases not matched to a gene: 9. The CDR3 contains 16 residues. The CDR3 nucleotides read TGTGCCAGTAGACCTAGCGGGAGGGCGGGCGGCAATGAGCAGTTCTTC. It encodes CASRPSGRAGGNEQFF. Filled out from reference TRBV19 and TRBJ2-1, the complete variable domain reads DGGITQSPKYLFRKEGQNVTLSCEQNLNHDAMYWYRQDPGQGLRLIYYSQIVNDFQKGDIAEGYSVSREKKESFPLTVTSAQKNPTAFYLCASRPSGRAGGNEQFFGPGTRLTVL.

In DNA, the CDR3 is TGTGCCAGCAGCCACTACAGGGGATCCGAAGCTTTCTTT. Translated, it gives CASSHYRGSEAFF. This rearrangement joins TRBV3-1 (or the pseudogene TRBV3-2) to TRBJ1-1; 7 bases fit TRBD1. The V and J ends lost 3 bases and 8 bases, in that order; junction bases with no gene match: 6. Germline V gene data show CDR1 as LGHDT and CDR2 as YNNKEL (reference sequence). This CDR3 spans 13 amino acids.

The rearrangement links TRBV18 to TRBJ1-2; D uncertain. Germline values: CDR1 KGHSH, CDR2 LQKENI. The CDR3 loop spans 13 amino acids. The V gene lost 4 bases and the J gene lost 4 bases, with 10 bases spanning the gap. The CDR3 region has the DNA TGTGCCAGCTCACGGGAGGTGAGCTATGGCTACACCTTC. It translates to CASSREVSYGYTF.

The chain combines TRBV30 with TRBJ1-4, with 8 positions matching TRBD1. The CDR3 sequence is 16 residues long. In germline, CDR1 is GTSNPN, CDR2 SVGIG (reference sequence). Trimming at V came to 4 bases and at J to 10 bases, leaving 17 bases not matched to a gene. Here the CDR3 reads CAWTRPLDRVGGKLFF. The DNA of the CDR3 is TGTGCCTGGACCCGCCCCCTGGACAGGGTGGGCGGAAAACTGTTTTTT.

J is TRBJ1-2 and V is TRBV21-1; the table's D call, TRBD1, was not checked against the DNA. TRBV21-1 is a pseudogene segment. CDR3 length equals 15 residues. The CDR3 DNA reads TGTGCCAGCAGCAACCCGACAGGGGAAGACTATGGCTACACCTTC. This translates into CASSNPTGEDYGYTF.

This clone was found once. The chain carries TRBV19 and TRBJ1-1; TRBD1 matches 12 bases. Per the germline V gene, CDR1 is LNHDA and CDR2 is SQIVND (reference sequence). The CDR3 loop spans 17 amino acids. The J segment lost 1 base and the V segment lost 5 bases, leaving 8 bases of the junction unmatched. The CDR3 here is CASSVRDRGQKNTEAFF. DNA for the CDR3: TGTGCCAGTAGTGTCCGGGACAGGGGGCAAAAGAACACTGAAGCTTTCTTT.